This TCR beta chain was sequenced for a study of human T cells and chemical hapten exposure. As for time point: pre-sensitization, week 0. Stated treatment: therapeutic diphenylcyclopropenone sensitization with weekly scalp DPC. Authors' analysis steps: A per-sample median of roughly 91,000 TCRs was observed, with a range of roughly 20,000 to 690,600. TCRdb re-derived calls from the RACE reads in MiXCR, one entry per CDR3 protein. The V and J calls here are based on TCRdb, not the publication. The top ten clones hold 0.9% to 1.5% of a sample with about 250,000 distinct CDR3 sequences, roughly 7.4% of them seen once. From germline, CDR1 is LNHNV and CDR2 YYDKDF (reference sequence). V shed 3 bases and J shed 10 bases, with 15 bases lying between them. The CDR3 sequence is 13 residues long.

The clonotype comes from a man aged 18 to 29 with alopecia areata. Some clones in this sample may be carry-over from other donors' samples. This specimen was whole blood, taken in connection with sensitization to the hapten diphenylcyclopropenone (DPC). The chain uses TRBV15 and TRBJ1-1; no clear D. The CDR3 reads CATSSRLEAGAFF. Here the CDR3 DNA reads TGTGCCACCAGCAGCCGCTTGGAGGCGGGAGCTTTCTTT.